Here is one T cell receptor (beta chain) with its context. Its antigen is currently not known. Per-base quality was not reported, and no clone a single base away is much larger than it. The sample originates from a study of shared clonotypes between healthy human individuals (dated by TCRdb to about 2020). Study-level background: Two women and three men aged 18 to 49 years were included in the cohort. For each donor, three plates each were used for CD4 naive and CD4 memory, two plates were used for CD8 naive, and one plate was used for CD8 memory. Blood TCR repertoires of five healthy adults were deeply sequenced to estimate repertoire size and the extent of clonotype sharing between individuals. To increase sequencing depth and limit assay-specific biases, TCR repertoire library preparation and sequencing were carried out by different laboratories using diverse techniques. Per donor, leukapheresis produced somewhere between about 0.94 and 10 billion PBMCs.

TCR CDR3 regions were amplified from genomic DNA by multiplex PCR using the deep immunoSEQ assay. Extracted genomic DNA from each cell subset was spread evenly across all wells of several immunoSEQ 96-well plates, with each plate serving as a replicate. For sorted subsets, around 200 ng genomic DNA, equal to 30,000 or so T cell genomes, was loaded into each replicate PCR. Purified libraries were quantified with a Qubit 3.0 fluorometer, sized on a Bioanalyzer 2100, and re-quantified with the KAPA Library Quantification kit. Every immunoSEQ 96-well plate was sequenced on a dedicated single-read 150-cycle Illumina NextSeq 550 flow cell. For the original study's pipeline: Because the immunoSEQ output included only junctional sequences and no quality scores, the filtering could not be the same as the filtering used for full-length reads. Sequences were annotated with PyIR, a Python wrapper for IgBLAST v1.9, and V/J genes and CDR3 were assigned using IMGT germline references. Any read was removed if the V/J assignment was weak (E-value above 1e-6), the CDR3 was missing, or the read contained stop codons, out-of-frame junctions, or ambiguous translated residues. A V3J clonotype was defined by an identical inferred V gene, J gene, and CDR3 amino acid sequence. Percentage overlap between repertoires was calculated by dividing the number of shared unique clonotypes by the size of the smaller repertoire. Richness of each repertoire was evaluated using RTK rarefaction, the Chao1 estimator, and Recon v2.1 estimates of unobserved clonotypes. For all TCRbeta clonotypes obtained by the gDNA method from several donors, generation probabilities were computed with OLGA. This immuneACCESS table, as held by TCRdb, lists in-frame sequences with V and J called but not all clones. Of the missing ones, under half trace to an unresolved V gene in checked studies; the others have no known cause. That table is the source of V, J and clone size, and D and trimming were worked out from the DNA. Across this sample there are about 1.1 million clones, with roughly 80% seen only once. Together, the top ten hold 0.7% to 0.95% of the sample.

The donors were healthy, HIV-negative adults with no recently reported acute infections or vaccinations. Every donor was a Caucasian adult living in Nashville, Tennessee, USA. CD4+ T cells were enriched by magnetic negative selection, after which naive cells were positively selected on CD45RA and the negative fraction was taken as the memory subset. After blood collection by leukapheresis, PBMCs were isolated using Ficoll-Histopaque density gradient centrifugation and then cryopreserved in the vapor phase of liquid nitrogen. Analytical flow cytometry was used to check the purity and quantity of each magnetically sorted T cell population. From each sorted fraction, genomic DNA was isolated and quantified by UV absorbance on a Nanodrop 2000c. General study outcomes and caveats: Naive subsets generally had larger estimated clonotype richness than memory subsets. Compared with non-shared clonotypes, the clonotypes found in all four sorted-subset donors had higher generation probabilities. The small number of donors limited the genetic and exposure-history diversity represented. Even with the large sequencing depth, rarefaction of the sorted-subset datasets indicated that sequencing was incomplete. Pairwise subsampling indicated that sequencing depth was expected to affect the degree of clonotype sharing among donors. Sampling was limited to blood, and TCR repertoires in tissue likely differ from TCR repertoires in blood. About 5% of naive CD4, around 4% of naive CD8, approximately 2% of memory CD4, and 0.4% of memory CD8 clonotypes were shared across several donors.

The source is a man younger than 35 in good health. Some clones in this sample may be carry-over from other donors' samples. The specimen was memory CD4+ T cells from PBMCs. The cell subset or site label of this sample denotes: CD45RA-negative fraction.

The DNA sequence follows: TGTGCCAGCAGTTACTCGAACCGGGGGCTGTTTTTT. This encodes CASSYSNRGLFF. This chain joins TRBV6-6 to TRBJ1-4; TRBD1 is perhaps the D gene, given 5 matching bases. Trimming removed 0 bases from V and 14 bases from J, leaving 10 bases between the germline ends. Counted from cysteine to phenylalanine, this CDR3 has 12 amino acids. Only CDR3 DNA remains: 36 bases, in frame from the first base. As encoded in the germline V gene (reference sequence), CDR1 is MNHNY while CDR2 is SVGAGI.